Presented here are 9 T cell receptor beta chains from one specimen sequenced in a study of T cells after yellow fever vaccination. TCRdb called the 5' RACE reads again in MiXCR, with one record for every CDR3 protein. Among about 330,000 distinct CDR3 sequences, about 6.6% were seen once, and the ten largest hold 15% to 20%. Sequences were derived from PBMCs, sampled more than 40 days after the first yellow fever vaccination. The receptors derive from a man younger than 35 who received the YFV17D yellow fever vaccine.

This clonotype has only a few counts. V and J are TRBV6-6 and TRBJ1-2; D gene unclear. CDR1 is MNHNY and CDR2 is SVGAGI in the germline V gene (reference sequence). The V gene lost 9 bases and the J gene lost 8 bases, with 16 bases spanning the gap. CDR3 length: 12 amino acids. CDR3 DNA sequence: TGTGCCAGTCAGGTTCCGGCGGGAGGCTACACCTTC. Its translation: CASQVPAGGYTF.

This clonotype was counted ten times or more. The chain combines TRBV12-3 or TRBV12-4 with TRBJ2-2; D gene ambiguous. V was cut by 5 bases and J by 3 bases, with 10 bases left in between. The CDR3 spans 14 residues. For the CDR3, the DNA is TGTGCCAGCAGTGCATTAGGGTACACCGGGGAGCTGTTTTTT. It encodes CASSALGYTGELFF.

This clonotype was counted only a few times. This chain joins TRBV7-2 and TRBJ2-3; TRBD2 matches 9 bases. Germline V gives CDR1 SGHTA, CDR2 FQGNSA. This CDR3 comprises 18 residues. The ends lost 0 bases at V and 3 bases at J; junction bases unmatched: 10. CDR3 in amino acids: CASSLAGVAGGTTDTQYF. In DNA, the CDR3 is TGTGCCAGCAGCTTAGCAGGGGTGGCGGGGGGGACGACAGATACGCAGTATTTT.

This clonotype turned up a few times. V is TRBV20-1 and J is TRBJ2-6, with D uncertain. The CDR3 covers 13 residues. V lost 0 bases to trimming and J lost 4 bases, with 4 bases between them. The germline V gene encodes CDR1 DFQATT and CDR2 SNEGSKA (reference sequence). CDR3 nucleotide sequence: TGCAGTGCTAGAGACCCCGGGGCCAACGTCCTGACTTTC. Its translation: CSARDPGANVLTF.

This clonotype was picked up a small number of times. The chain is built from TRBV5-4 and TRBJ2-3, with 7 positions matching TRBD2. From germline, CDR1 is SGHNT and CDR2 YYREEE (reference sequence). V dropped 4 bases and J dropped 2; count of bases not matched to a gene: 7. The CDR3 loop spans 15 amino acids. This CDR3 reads CASSQGRGPTDTQYF. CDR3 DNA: TGTGCCAGCAGCCAAGGGAGGGGACCCACAGATACGCAGTATTTT.

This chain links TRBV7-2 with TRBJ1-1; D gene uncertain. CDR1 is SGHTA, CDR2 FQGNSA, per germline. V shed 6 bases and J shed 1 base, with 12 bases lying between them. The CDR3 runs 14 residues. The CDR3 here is CASSIKVGNTEAFF. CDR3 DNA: TGTGCCAGCAGTATTAAGGTGGGGAACACTGAAGCTTTCTTT.

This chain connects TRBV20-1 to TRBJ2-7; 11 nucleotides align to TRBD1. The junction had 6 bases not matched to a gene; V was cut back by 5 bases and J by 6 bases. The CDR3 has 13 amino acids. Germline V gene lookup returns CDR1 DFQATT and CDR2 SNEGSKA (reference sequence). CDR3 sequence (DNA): TGCAGTGCTTCAAGGACAGGGGGCTTCGAGCAGTACTTC. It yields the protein CSASRTGGFEQYF.

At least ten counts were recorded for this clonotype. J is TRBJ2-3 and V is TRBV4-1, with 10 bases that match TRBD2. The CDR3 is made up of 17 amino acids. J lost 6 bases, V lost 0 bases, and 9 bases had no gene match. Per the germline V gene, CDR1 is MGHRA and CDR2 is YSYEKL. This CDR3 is CASSQDTSGGAMDTQYF. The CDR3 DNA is TGCGCCAGCAGCCAAGATACCAGCGGGGGGGCCATGGATACGCAGTATTTT.

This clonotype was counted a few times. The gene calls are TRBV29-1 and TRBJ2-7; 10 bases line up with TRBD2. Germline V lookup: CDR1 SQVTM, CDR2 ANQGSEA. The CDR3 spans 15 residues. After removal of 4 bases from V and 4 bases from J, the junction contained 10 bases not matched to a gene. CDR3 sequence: CSVVFPGLASYEQYF. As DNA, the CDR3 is TGCAGCGTTGTGTTCCCGGGACTAGCGTCTTACGAGCAGTACTTC.